This T cell receptor beta chain is drawn from a study of blood T cell repertoires in COVID-19. Across the study: In each case, the material was cDNA or gDNA derived from T cells, B-cell-depleted T cells, or PBMCs.

The table came from immunoSEQ multiplex PCR; TCRdb's copy has only in-frame clones and leaves some out. This table has roughly 250,000 clones, 87% appearing once. The participants were between about 18 and 90 years old and came from under 25 US areas. Clinical history reported by participants formed the basis on which cohorts were assigned. The CDR3 sequence is 16 residues long. The ends were cut back, 2 bases at V and 3 bases at J, with 15 bases in the middle. CDR1 and CDR2 (germline): SGHRS, YFSETQ. The receptor was derived from a woman in her twenties or thirties with acute COVID-19. J is TRBJ1-5 and V is TRBV5-1; possible D gene TRBD1, 6 bases. The sequenced sample was PBMCs or T cells enriched from blood (not recorded which). DNA of the CDR3: TGCGCCAGCAGCTTCGAGAGACAGGAGTTCAATCAGCCCCAGCATTTT. Residues: CASSFERQEFNQPQHF.